Here is one T cell receptor beta chain with its context. This CDR3 has 15 residues. V shed 3 bases and J shed 0 bases, with 13 bases lying between them. Germline CDR1 and CDR2: SGHNT and YYREEE (reference sequence). This sample is drawn from a study of cytomegalovirus exposure and HLA in healthy donors. A multiplex PCR was run with 60 Vbeta primers and 13 Jbeta primers. Data came from immunoSEQ multiplex PCR; TCRdb stores just in-frame clones and leaves some out. This repertoire includes 110,000 to 150,000 clones. The chain links TRBV5-4 to TRBJ2-7; no clear D. Sequenced material: PBMCs. The origin of this receptor is a man between 35 and 55 years old in good health and CMV-seronegative. CDR3 coding DNA: TGTGCCAGCAGCTCTTCATCTAGAAGCTCCTACGAGCAGTACTTC. It yields the protein CASSSSSRSSYEQYF.